This T cell receptor beta chain is from a study of molecular identifiers for immune sequencing clone quantification. TCRdb passed the PCR reads through MiXCR, listing each CDR3 protein once. The table lists some 320,000 distinct CDR3 sequences, around 21% of them singletons. Germline-derived CDR1 and CDR2 are SNHLY and FYNNEI. This CDR3 is 15 amino acids long. Between the trimmed V and J ends, which lost 2 bases and 0 bases, there was a span of 11 bases. Remarks on this clonotype: This CDR3 is missing its conserved last phenylalanine or tryptophan, likely due to a read error.

The receptor comes from a human donor in good health. Some libraries in this study had Jurkat cell RNA spiked in. The sample comprised naive CD8+ T cells from blood, with Jurkat cell RNA spiked in. Subset defined: FACS-sorted CD8+CD4-CCR7+CD45RA+ naive T cells. The chain has TRBV2 and TRBJ2-7; tentative D call: TRBD1 (6 bases). The CDR3 sequence is CASSENRVPSYEQYL. In nucleotides, the CDR3 is TGTGCCAGCAGTGAAAACAGGGTTCCCTCCTACGAGCAGTACCTC.